This T cell receptor beta chain was obtained from a study of cytomegalovirus exposure and HLA in healthy donors. Across the study: HLA-typed donors were the source of some 80 million unique TCRs, which an early data release held. Study-wide results and caveats: Data from an earlier analysis indicated that most TCR beta V segments were productive either about 90% or about 30% of the time. The sole available immune exposure information was CMV serostatus.

A word on this clone: Its antigen is as yet unknown.

The CDR3 spans 15 residues. The germline CDR1 and CDR2 sequences are MNHEY and SMNVEV (reference sequence). V lost 7 bases to trimming and J lost 3 bases; unmatched junction nucleotides: 8. It was with 60 Vbeta and 13 Jbeta primers that the PCR ran. The method was immunoSEQ multiplex PCR; TCRdb's version includes in-frame clones alone and lacks a portion of them. Of about 180,000 clones in the sample, around three quarters were seen once. This chain connects TRBV27 to TRBJ1-2, with 10 bases aligning to TRBD1. Input material: PBMCs. The clonotype originates from a woman in her thirties in good health and CMV-seronegative. The CDR3 DNA sequence: TGTGCCAGCAAGACGGGGACAGGGGATTACTATGGCTACACCTTC. This codes for CASKTGTGDYYGYTF.